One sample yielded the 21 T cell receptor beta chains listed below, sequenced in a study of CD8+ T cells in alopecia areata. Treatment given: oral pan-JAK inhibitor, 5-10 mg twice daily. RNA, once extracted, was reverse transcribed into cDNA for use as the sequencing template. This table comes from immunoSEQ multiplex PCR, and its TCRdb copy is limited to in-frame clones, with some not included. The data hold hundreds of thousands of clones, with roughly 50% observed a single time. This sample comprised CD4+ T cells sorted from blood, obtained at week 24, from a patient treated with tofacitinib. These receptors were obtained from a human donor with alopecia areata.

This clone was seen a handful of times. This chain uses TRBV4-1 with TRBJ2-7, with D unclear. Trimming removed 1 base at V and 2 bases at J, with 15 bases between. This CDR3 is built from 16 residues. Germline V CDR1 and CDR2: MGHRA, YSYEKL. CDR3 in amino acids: CASSQVAQANTYEQYF. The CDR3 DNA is TGCGCCAGCAGCCAAGTCGCGCAGGCAAACACCTACGAGCAGTACTTC.

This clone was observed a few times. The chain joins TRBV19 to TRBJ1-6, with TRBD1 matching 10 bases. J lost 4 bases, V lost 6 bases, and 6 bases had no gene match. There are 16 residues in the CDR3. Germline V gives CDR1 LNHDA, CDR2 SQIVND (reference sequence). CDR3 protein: CASRPDRGLYNSPLHF. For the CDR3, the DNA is TGTGCCAGTAGACCTGACAGGGGGCTGTATAATTCACCCCTCCACTTT.

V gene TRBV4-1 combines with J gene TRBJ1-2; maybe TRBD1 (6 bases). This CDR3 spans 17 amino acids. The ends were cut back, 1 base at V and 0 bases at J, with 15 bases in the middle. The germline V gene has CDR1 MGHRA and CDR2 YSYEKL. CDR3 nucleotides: TGCGCCAGCAGCCAAGTGGGGACACGCTATTCTAACTATGGCTACACCTTC. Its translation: CASSQVGTRYSNYGYTF.

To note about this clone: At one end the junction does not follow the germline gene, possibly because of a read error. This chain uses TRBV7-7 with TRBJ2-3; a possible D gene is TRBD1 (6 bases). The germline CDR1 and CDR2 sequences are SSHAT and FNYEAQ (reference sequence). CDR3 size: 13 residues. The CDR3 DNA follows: TGTGCTAGCAGCGAGACAGGAGCAGATACGCAGTATTTT. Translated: CASSETGADTQYF. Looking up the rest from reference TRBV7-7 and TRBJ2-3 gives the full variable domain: GAGVSQSPRYKVTKRGQDVTLRCDPISSHATLYWYQQALGQGPEFLTYFNYEAQPDKSGLPSDRFSAERPEGSISTLTIQRTEQRDSAMYRCASSETGADTQYFGPGTRLTVL.

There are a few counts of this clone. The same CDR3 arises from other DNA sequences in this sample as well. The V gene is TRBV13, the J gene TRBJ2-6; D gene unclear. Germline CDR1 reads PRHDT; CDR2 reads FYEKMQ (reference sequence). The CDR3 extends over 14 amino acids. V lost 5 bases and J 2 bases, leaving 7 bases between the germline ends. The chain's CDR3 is CASSRTTGANVLTF. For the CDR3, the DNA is TGTGCCAGCAGCCGGACGACTGGGGCCAACGTCCTGACTTTC.

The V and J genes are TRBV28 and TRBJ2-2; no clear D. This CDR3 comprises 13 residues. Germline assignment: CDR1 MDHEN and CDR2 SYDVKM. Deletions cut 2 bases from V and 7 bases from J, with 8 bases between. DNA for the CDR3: TGTGCCAGCAGTTTAGCCAGCCTCGGGGAGCTGTTTTTT. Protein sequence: CASSLASLGELFF.

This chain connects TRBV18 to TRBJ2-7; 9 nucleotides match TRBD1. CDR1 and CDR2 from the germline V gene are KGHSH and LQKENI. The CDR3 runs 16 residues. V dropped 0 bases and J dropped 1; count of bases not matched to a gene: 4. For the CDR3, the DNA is TGTGCCAGCTCACCACCGATGGGGACAGGGTCCTACGAGCAGTACTTC. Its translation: CASSPPMGTGSYEQYF. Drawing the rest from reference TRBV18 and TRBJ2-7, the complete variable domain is NAGVMQNPRHLVRRRGQEARLRCSPMKGHSHVYWYRQLPEEGLKFMVYLQKENIIDESGMPKERFSAEFPKEGPSILRIQQVVRGDSAAYFCASSPPMGTGSYEQYFGPGTRLTVT.

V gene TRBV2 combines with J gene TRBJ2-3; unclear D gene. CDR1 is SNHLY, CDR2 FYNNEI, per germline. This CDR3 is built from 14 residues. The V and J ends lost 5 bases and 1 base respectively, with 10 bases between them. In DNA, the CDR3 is TGTGCCAGCAGTTTTCTATGGGGCACAGATACGCAGTATTTT. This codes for CASSFLWGTDTQYF.

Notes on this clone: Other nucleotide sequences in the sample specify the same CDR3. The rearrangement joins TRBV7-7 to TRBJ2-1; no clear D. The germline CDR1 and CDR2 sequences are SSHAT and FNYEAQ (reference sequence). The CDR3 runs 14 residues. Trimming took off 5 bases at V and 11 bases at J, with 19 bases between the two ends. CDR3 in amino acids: CASSRPGPWVKQFF. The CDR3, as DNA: TGTGCCAGCAGCCGACCCGGGCCCTGGGTAAAGCAGTTCTTC.

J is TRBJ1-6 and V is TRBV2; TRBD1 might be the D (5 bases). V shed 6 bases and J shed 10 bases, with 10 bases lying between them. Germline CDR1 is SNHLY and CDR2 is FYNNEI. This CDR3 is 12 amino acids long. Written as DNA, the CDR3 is TGTGCCAGCAGAGGGGAGGGCTCACCCCTCCACTTT. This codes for CASRGEGSPLHF.

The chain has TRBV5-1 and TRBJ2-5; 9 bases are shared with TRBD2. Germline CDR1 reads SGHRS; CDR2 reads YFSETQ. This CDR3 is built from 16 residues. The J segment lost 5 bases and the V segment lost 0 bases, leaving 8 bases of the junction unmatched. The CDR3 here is CASSLVSGGPLETQYF. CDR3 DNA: TGCGCCAGCAGCTTGGTTAGCGGGGGACCTCTGGAGACCCAGTACTTC.

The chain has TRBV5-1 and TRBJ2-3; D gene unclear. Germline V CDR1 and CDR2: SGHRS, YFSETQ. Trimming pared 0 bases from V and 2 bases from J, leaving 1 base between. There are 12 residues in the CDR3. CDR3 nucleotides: TGCGCCAGCAGCTTGGCCACAGATACGCAGTATTTT. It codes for CASSLATDTQYF.

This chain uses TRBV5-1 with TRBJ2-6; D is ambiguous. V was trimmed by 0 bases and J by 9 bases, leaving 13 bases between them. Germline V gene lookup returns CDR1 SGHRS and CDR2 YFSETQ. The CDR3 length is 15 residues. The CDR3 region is CASSLVGLEINVLTF. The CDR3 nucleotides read TGCGCCAGCAGCTTGGTAGGGTTGGAGATCAACGTCCTGACTTTC.

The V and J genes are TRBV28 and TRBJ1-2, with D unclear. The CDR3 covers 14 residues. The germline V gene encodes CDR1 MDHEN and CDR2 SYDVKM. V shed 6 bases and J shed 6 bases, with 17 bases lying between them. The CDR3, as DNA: TGTGCCAGCAGAGAGAGCAACCCGAGGGATGGCTACACCTTC. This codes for CASRESNPRDGYTF.

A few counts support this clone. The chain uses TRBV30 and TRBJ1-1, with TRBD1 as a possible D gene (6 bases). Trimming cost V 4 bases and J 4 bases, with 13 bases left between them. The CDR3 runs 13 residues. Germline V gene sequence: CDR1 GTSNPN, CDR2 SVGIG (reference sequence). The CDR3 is CAWIYLGATEAFF. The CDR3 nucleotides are TGTGCCTGGATCTACCTGGGGGCCACTGAAGCTTTCTTT.

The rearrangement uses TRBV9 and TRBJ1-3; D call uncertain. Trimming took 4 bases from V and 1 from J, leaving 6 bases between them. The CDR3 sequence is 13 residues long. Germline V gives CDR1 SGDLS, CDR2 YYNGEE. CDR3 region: CASSRPSGNTIYF. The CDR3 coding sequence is TGTGCCAGCAGCCGACCGTCTGGAAACACCATATATTTT.

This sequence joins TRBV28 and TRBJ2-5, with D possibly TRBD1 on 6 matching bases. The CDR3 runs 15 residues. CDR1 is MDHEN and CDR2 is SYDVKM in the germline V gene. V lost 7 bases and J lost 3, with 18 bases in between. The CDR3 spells CASIPTGAGEETQYF. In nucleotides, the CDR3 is TGTGCCAGCATCCCTACAGGAGCAGGGGAAGAGACCCAGTACTTC.

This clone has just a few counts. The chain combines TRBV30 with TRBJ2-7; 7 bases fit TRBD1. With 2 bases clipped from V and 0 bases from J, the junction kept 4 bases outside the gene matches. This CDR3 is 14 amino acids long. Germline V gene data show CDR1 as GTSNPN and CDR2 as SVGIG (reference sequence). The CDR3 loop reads CAWSIGGNSYEQYF. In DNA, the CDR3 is TGTGCCTGGAGTATAGGGGGCAACTCCTACGAGCAGTACTTC.

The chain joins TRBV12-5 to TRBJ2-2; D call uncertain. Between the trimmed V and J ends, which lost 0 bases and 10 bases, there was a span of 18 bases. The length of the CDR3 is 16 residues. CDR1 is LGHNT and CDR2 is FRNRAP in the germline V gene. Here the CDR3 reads CASGLVRSTRIEELFF. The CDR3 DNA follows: TGTGCTAGTGGTTTGGTAAGGAGCACCCGGATAGAGGAGCTGTTTTTT. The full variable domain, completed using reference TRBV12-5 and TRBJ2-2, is DARVTQTPRHKVTEMGQEVTMRCQPILGHNTVFWYRQTMMQGLELLAYFRNRAPLDDSGMPKDRFSAEMPDATLATLKIQPSEPRDSAVYFCASGLVRSTRIEELFFGEGSRLTVL.

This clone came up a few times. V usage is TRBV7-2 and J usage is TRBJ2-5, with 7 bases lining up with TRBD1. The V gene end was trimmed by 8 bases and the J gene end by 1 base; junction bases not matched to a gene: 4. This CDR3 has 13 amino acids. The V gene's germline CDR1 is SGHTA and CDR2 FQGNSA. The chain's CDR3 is CASGTDFQETQYF. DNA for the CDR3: TGTGCCAGCGGGACAGACTTCCAAGAGACCCAGTACTTC. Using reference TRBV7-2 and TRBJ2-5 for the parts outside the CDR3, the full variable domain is GAGVSQSPSNKVTEKGKDVELRCDPISGHTALYWYRQSLGQGLEFLIYFQGNSAPDKSGLPSDRFSAERTGGSVSTLTIQRTQQEDSAVYLCASGTDFQETQYFGPGTRLLVL.

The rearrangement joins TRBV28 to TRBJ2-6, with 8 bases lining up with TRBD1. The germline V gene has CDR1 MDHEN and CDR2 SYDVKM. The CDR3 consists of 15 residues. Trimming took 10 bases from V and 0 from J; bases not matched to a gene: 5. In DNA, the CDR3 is TGTGCCACGACAGGGGCGAGCTCTGGGGCCAACGTCCTGACTTTC. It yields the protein CATTGASSGANVLTF.